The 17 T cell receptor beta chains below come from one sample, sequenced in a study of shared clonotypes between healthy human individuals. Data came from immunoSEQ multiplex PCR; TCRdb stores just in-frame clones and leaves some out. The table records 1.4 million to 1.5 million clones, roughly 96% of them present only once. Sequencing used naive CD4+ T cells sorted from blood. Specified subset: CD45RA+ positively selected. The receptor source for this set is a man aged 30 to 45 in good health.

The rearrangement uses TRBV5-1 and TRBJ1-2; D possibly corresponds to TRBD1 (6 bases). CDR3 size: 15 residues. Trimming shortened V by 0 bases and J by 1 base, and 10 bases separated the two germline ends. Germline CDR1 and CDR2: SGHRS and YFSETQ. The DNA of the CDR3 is TGCGCCAGCAGCTTGGCGAGGGGGGTTAACTATGGCTACACCTTC. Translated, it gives CASSLARGVNYGYTF.

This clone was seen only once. CDR3 residues: CASSESGKNIQYF. The CDR3 DNA follows: TGTGCCAGCAGTGAAAGCGGTAAAAACATTCAGTACTTC. The chain combines TRBV2 with TRBJ2-4; a possible D gene is TRBD2 (5 bases). Germline V gives CDR1 SNHLY, CDR2 FYNNEI. The CDR3 consists of 13 residues. Trimming shortened V by 2 bases and J by 4 bases, and 6 bases separated the two germline ends. The full variable domain, rest sourced from reference TRBV2 and TRBJ2-4, is EPEVTQTPSHQVTQMGQEVILRCVPISNHLYFYWYRQILGQKVEFLVSFYNNEISEKSEIFDDQFSVERPDGSNFTLKIRSTKLEDSAMYFCASSESGKNIQYFGAGTRLSVL.

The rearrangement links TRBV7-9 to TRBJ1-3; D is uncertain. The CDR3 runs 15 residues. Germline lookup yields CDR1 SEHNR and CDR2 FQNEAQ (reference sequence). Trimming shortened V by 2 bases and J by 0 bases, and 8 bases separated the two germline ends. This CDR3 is CASSLTASSGNTIYF. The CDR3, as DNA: TGTGCCAGCAGCTTAACGGCATCCTCTGGAAACACCATATATTTT.

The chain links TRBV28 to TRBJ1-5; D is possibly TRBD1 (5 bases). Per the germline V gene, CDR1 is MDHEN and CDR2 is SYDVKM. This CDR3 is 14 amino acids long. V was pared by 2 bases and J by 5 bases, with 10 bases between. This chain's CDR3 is CASSLGAGYQPQHF. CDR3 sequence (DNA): TGTGCCAGCAGTTTAGGGGCCGGTTATCAGCCCCAGCATTTT. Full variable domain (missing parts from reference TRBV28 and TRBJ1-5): DVKVTQSSRYLVKRTGEKVFLECVQDMDHENMFWYRQDPGLGLRLIYFSYDVKMKEKGDIPEGYSVSREKKERFSLILESASTNQTSMYLCASSLGAGYQPQHFGDGTRLSIL.

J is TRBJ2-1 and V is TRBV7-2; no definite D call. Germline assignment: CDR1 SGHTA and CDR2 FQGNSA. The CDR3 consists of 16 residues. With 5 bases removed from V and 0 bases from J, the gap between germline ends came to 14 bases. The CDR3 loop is CASSPNPPGSYNEQFF. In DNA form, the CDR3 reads TGTGCCAGCAGCCCAAACCCGCCGGGCTCCTACAATGAGCAGTTCTTC.

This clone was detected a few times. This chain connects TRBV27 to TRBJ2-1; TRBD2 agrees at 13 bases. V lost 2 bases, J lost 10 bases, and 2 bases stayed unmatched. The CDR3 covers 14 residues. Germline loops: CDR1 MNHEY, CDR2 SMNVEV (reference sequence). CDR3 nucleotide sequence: TGTGCCAGCAGTTTACTGGGACTAGCGGGGGAGCAGTTCTTC. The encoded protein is CASSLLGLAGEQFF.

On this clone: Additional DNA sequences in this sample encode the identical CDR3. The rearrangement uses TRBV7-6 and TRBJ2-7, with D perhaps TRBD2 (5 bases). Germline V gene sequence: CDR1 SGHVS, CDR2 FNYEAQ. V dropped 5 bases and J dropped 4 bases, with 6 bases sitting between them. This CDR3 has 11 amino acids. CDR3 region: CASSPGYEQYF. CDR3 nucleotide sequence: TGTGCCAGCAGCCCGGGGTACGAGCAGTACTTC.

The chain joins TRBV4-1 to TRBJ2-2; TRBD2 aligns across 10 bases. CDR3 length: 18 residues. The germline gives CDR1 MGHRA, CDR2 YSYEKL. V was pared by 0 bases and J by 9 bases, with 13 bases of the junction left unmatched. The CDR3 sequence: CASSQEPLLAGALRELFF. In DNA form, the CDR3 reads TGCGCCAGCAGCCAAGAGCCGCTGCTAGCGGGAGCTCTGAGGGAGCTGTTTTTT.

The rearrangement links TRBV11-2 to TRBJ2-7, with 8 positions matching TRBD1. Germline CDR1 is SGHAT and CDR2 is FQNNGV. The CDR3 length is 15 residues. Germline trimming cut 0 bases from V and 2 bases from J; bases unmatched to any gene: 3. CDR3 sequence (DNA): TGTGCCAGCAGCTTAGAAAGGGACAGGACCTACGAGCAGTACTTC. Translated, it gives CASSLERDRTYEQYF. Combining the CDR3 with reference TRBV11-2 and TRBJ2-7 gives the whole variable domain EAGVAQSPRYKIIEKRQSVAFWCNPISGHATLYWYQQILGQGPKLLIQFQNNGVVDDSQLPKDRFSAERLKGVDSTLKIQPAKLEDSAVYLCASSLERDRTYEQYFGPGTRLTVT.

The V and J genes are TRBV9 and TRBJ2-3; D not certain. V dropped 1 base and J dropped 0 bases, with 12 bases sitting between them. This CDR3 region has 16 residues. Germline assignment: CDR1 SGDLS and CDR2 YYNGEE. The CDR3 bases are TGTGCCAGCAGCGTACACGCGCGGAGTAGCACAGATACGCAGTATTTT. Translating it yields CASSVHARSSTDTQYF.

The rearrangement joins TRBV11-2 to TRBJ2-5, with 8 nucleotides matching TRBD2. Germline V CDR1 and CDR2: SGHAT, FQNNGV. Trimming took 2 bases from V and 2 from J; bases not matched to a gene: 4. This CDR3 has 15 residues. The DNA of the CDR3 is TGTGCCAGCAGCTTACGGGGGGGTTGGCAAGAGACCCAGTACTTC. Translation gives CASSLRGGWQETQYF.

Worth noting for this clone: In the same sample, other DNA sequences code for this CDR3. CDR3 sequence (DNA): TGTGCCAGCAGCGTAGTAGCTAGCGGGAGGGCCGGCACCGGGGAGCTGTTTTTT. Its protein is CASSVVASGRAGTGELFF. The J gene is TRBJ2-2, the V gene TRBV9; TRBD2 matches at 12 bases. Losses at the gene ends were 0 bases for V and 4 bases for J; bases not matched to a gene: 7. From germline, CDR1 is SGDLS and CDR2 YYNGEE. This CDR3 has 18 amino acids.

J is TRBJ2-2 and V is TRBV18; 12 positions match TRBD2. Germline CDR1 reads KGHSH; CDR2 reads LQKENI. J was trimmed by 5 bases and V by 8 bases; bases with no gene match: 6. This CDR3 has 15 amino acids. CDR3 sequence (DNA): TGTGCCAGCCGACTAGCGGGAGATGTGACCGGGGAGCTGTTTTTT. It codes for CASRLAGDVTGELFF. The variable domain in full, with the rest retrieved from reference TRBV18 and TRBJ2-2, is NAGVMQNPRHLVRRRGQEARLRCSPMKGHSHVYWYRQLPEEGLKFMVYLQKENIIDESGMPKERFSAEFPKEGPSILRIQQVVRGDSAAYFCASRLAGDVTGELFFGEGSRLTVL.

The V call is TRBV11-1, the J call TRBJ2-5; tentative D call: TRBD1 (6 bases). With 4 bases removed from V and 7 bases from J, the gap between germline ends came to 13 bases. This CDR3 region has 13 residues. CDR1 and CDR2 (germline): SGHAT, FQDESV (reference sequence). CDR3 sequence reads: CASSSPGGGTQYF. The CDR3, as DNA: TGTGCCAGCAGCTCCCCTGGGGGCGGGACCCAGTACTTC.

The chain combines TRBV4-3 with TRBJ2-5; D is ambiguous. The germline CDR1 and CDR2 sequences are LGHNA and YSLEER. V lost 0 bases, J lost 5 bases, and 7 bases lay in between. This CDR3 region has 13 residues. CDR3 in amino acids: CASSQEVGETQYF. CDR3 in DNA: TGCGCCAGCAGCCAAGAGGTTGGGGAGACCCAGTACTTC.

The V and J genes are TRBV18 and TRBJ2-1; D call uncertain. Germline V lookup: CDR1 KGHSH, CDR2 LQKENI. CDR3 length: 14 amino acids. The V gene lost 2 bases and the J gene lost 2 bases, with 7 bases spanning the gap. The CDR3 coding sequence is TGTGCCAGCTCACCAAGCGATACCTACAATGAGCAGTTCTTC. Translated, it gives CASSPSDTYNEQFF.

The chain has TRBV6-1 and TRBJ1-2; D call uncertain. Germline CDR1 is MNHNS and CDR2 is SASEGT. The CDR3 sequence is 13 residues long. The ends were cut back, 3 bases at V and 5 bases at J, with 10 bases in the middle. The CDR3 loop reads CASSDLTFYGYTF. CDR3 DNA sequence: TGTGCCAGCAGTGATCTGACCTTTTATGGCTACACCTTC.